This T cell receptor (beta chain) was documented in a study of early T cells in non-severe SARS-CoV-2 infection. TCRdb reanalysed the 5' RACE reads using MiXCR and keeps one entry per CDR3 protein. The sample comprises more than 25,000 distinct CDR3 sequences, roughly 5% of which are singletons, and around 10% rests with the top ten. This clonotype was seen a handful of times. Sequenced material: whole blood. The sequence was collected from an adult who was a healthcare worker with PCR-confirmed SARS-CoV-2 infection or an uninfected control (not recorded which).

The CDR3 DNA sequence: TGTGCCAGCAGCTCTGGGGCCCCAAGTGGTACGCAGTATTTT. It codes for CASSSGAPSGTQYF. V is TRBV7-9 and J is TRBJ2-3; tentatively, D is TRBD1 (5 bases). This CDR3 has 14 amino acids. Germline values: CDR1 SEHNR, CDR2 FQNEAQ (reference sequence). Deletions cut 4 bases from V and 8 bases from J, with 16 bases between.